This T cell receptor beta chain was retrieved from a study of T cells in Graves' hyperthyroidism and ophthalmopathy. Germline CDR1 is SQVTM and CDR2 is ANQGSEA. The CDR3 has 18 residues. Notes on this clonotype: The junction differs from germline at one of its ends, possibly a read error.

RNA transcripts yielded amplified TCR beta CDR3 regions. Initially, a first-round RT-PCR of the TCR CDR3 employed the HTBI primer set. Using its own MiXCR run on the multiplex PCR reads, TCRdb lists one record per CDR3 protein. Of 85,000 to 110,000 distinct CDR3 sequences listed, less than 55% are singletons. This sequence originates from a middle-aged man with Graves' hyperthyroidism. The chain employs TRBV29-1 and TRBJ2-7; 8 positions agree with TRBD2. What was sequenced was blood. The CDR3 nucleotides read TGCAGCGTTGAAGTAGCGGGGCCTACGTATAGCAATCAGCCCCAGCATTACTTC. Residues: CSVEVAGPTYSNQPQHYF.